Following are 28 T cell receptor beta chains from one sample sequenced in a study of spatial heterogeneity in lung cancer. Time point defined: sample taken at primary tumor resection. Tumor, nontumor lung or frozen PBMC supplied whole RNA, sequenced without sorting. MiXCR, applied by TCRdb to the 5' RACE reads, yields one record per CDR3 protein. In the table there are roughly 91,000 distinct CDR3 sequences, approximately 20% of which are singletons. The material sequenced was PBMCs, taken at surgery. The receptors come from a male donor with early-stage non-small cell lung cancer.

This clonotype was counted many times. The chain carries TRBV11-1 and TRBJ2-1; the match to TRBD2 covers 7 bases. V lost 4 bases, J lost 7 bases, and 16 bases stayed unmatched. The germline CDR1 and CDR2 sequences are SGHAT and FQDESV (reference sequence). This CDR3 has 17 amino acids. Here the CDR3 reads CASSSGRAGEVWNEQFF. The CDR3 DNA reads as TGTGCCAGCAGCTCCGGCAGGGCGGGAGAGGTTTGGAATGAGCAGTTCTTC.

This clonotype has just a few counts. The chain carries TRBV4-3 and TRBJ1-4, with D maybe TRBD1 (6 bases). Germline values: CDR1 LGHNA, CDR2 YSLEER. With 0 bases removed from V and 7 bases from J, the gap between germline ends came to 21 bases. The CDR3 has 18 amino acids. In nucleotides, the CDR3 is TGCGCCAGCAGCCAAGATCGCACAGGGTTAAGGGCCGTTGAAAAACTGTTTTTT. Its protein is CASSQDRTGLRAVEKLFF.

V usage is TRBV6-1 and J usage is TRBJ2-2, with D unresolved. This CDR3 is 16 amino acids long. Germline CDR1 MNHNS, CDR2 SASEGT. The V and J ends lost 2 bases and 0 bases respectively, with 10 bases between them. The CDR3 loop is CASSEQAWSNTGELFF. For the CDR3, the DNA is TGTGCCAGCAGTGAACAGGCCTGGTCGAACACCGGGGAGCTGTTTTTT.

This clonotype was picked up a small number of times. The V gene is TRBV4-3, the J gene TRBJ2-3; 12 bases are a match to TRBD2. The CDR3 has 17 amino acids. Germline V gene sequence: CDR1 LGHNA, CDR2 YSLEER. V was clipped by 4 bases and J by 6 bases; unmatched bases: 11. The CDR3 DNA reads as TGCGCCAGCAGCCTTGCGACTAGCGGGGGAGACCGGGATACGCAGTATTTT. The encoded protein is CASSLATSGGDRDTQYF.

This clonotype was counted at least ten times. The chain couples TRBV29-1 to TRBJ2-7, with 9 positions matching TRBD2. Looked up from germline, CDR1 is SQVTM and CDR2 is ANQGSEA. The CDR3 covers 13 residues. Trimming removed 4 bases from V and 4 bases from J; junction bases left unmatched: 5. For the CDR3, the DNA is TGCAGCGTTGGGCTAGCGGGGAGTTACGAGCAGTACTTC. Encoded protein: CSVGLAGSYEQYF.

In its sample, this clonotype was seen a few times. V gene TRBV12-3 or TRBV12-4 combines with J gene TRBJ2-7; 9 bases agree with TRBD1. With 7 bases clipped from V and 6 bases from J, the junction kept 4 bases outside the gene matches. The CDR3 totals 12 residues. The CDR3 sequence: CASTLGQGEQYF. The DNA of the CDR3 is TGTGCCAGCACCCTGGGACAGGGCGAGCAGTACTTC.

Note on this clonotype: This sequence may be a read error, since a much larger clone differs from it by one base. This chain uses TRBV7-6 with TRBJ2-1; D possibly corresponds to TRBD2 (6 bases). The V end lost 1 base, the J end lost 0 bases, and 10 bases lay between the germline ends. Per germline, CDR1 SGHVS and CDR2 FNYEAQ. The CDR3 is 16 amino acids. CDR3 residues: CASSLGLVGSYNEQFF. The CDR3 region has the DNA TGTGCCAGCAGCTTAGGACTAGTGGGCTCCTACAATGAGCAGTTCTTC. The full variable domain, with the rest looked up from reference TRBV7-6 and TRBJ2-1, is GAGVSQSPRYKVTKRGQDVALRCDPISGHVSLYWYRQALGQGPEFLTYFNYEAQQDKSGLPNDRFSAERPEGSISTLTIQRTEQRDSAMYRCASSLGLVGSYNEQFFGPGTRLTVL.

Regarding this clonotype: Since a much larger clone is just one base distant, this may be a read error. The chain is built from TRBV28 and TRBJ2-7, with unresolved D. The germline gives CDR1 MDHEN, CDR2 SYDVKM. This CDR3 spans 11 amino acids. The CDR3 here is CASGLSYEQYF. The CDR3 bases are TGTGCCAGCGGTTTATCCTACGAGCAGTACTTC.

V gene TRBV20-1 combines with J gene TRBJ2-3, with 9 nucleotides matching TRBD1. V was pared by 1 base and J by 10 bases, with 6 bases of the junction left unmatched. CDR1 is DFQATT, CDR2 SNEGSKA, per germline (reference sequence). This CDR3 is built from 13 residues. The CDR3 DNA is TGCAGTGCTAGAGTCTTGGGACAGGGCGCGCAGTATTTT. Encoded protein: CSARVLGQGAQYF.

V is TRBV5-1 and J is TRBJ2-3, with D perhaps TRBD2 (7 bases). Germline V gene data show CDR1 as SGHRS and CDR2 as YFSETQ. Trimming pared 0 bases from V and 2 bases from J, leaving 13 bases between. The CDR3 loop spans 16 amino acids. The CDR3: CASSLVAGATTDTQYF. For the CDR3, the DNA is TGCGCCAGCAGCTTGGTGGCGGGGGCGACCACAGATACGCAGTATTTT.

This clonotype was seen more than once but under ten times. The chain joins TRBV10-3 to TRBJ2-5; D not resolved. Germline loops: CDR1 ENHRY, CDR2 SYGVKD. Deletions cut 5 bases from V and 0 bases from J, with 7 bases between. The CDR3 is 13 residues long. The CDR3 is CAISSRYQETQYF. The DNA for the CDR3 is TGTGCCATCAGTTCCAGGTACCAAGAGACCCAGTACTTC.

This clonotype was counted ten times or more. The rearrangement joins TRBV28 to TRBJ2-1; 9 bases line up with TRBD2. V lost 4 bases and J lost 10; bases outside the gene matches: 11. There are 15 residues in the CDR3. Germline V lookup: CDR1 MDHEN, CDR2 SYDVKM. The CDR3 spells CASSSPRGRAREQFF. CDR3 sequence (DNA): TGTGCCAGCAGTTCCCCCCGCGGGAGGGCCAGGGAGCAGTTCTTC. Using reference TRBV28 and TRBJ2-1 for the parts outside the CDR3, the full variable domain is DVKVTQSSRYLVKRTGEKVFLECVQDMDHENMFWYRQDPGLGLRLIYFSYDVKMKEKGDIPEGYSVSREKKERFSLILESASTNQTSMYLCASSSPRGRAREQFFGPGTRLTVL.

J is TRBJ2-7 and V is TRBV21-1; the D segment call TRBD1 is taken from the table without a DNA check. TRBV21-1 represents a pseudogene. The CDR3 has 15 residues. CDR3 protein: CASSLGQEASYEQYF. The DNA for the CDR3 is TGTGCCAGCAGCCTGGGACAGGAAGCCTCCTACGAGCAGTACTTC.

The chain uses TRBV27 and TRBJ1-3; D unresolved. Trimming took 5 bases from V and 3 from J, leaving 11 bases between them. Looked up from germline, CDR1 is MNHEY and CDR2 is SMNVEV (reference sequence). This CDR3 spans 14 amino acids. The CDR3 is CASSKEYRGNTIYF. The DNA for the CDR3 is TGTGCCAGCAGTAAAGAGTACCGTGGAAACACCATATATTTT.

This clonotype occurred a few times. The chain couples TRBV4-3 to TRBJ2-5, with TRBD2 matching 10 bases. J lost 5 bases, V lost 3 bases, and 9 bases had no gene match. Germline V gene data show CDR1 as LGHNA and CDR2 as YSLEER. The CDR3 is 16 amino acids. In DNA, the CDR3 is TGCGCCAGCAGCCAGGGGGCAGCGGGGGGGCGCGAGACCCAGTACTTC. This gives the protein CASSQGAAGGRETQYF.

This clonotype is classed as medium-sized (0.01 to 0.1%). V is TRBV27 and J is TRBJ2-7; no definite D call. The CDR3 has 13 residues. Germline V gives CDR1 MNHEY, CDR2 SMNVEV (reference sequence). Trimming shortened V by 5 bases and J by 3 bases, and 11 bases separated the two germline ends. The chain's CDR3 is CASSPQVNYEQYF. CDR3 nucleotides: TGTGCCAGCAGTCCCCAGGTGAACTACGAGCAGTACTTC.

This clonotype showed up just a few times. The CDR3 spells CASRAGQERNEQFF. As DNA, the CDR3 is TGTGCCAGCAGAGCTGGACAGGAGAGGAATGAGCAGTTCTTC. V is TRBV2 and J is TRBJ2-1; 7 bases align to TRBD1. V gave up 6 bases and J gave up 7 bases; unmatched junction bases: 9. Germline V gene lookup returns CDR1 SNHLY and CDR2 FYNNEI. The CDR3 extends over 14 amino acids.

This clonotype was seen only a few times. The chain links TRBV7-2 to TRBJ2-6; D remains ambiguous. The ends were cut back, 0 bases at V and 1 base at J, with 4 bases in the middle. CDR3 size: 15 residues. Looked up from germline, CDR1 is SGHTA and CDR2 is FQGNSA. The CDR3, as DNA: TGTGCCAGCAGCTTAGCTTGGTCTGGGGCCAACGTCCTGACTTTC. This encodes CASSLAWSGANVLTF.

This clonotype was counted at least ten times. The V and J genes are TRBV3-1 and TRBJ2-1; TRBD1 aligns across 9 bases. Germline CDR1 is LGHDT and CDR2 is YNNKEL (reference sequence). This CDR3 has 15 residues. The junction had 3 bases not matched to a gene; V was cut back by 2 bases and J by 4 bases. In DNA, the CDR3 is TGTGCCAGCAGCCAACCCGGGACAGGGTACAATGAGCAGTTCTTC. It yields the protein CASSQPGTGYNEQFF.

This clonotype was seen at least ten times. The V gene is TRBV5-1, the J gene TRBJ2-1, with 11 bases aligning to TRBD1. Unmatched junction bases numbered 1, after V lost 0 bases and J lost 8 bases. CDR3 length: 14 residues. The germline CDR1 and CDR2 sequences are SGHRS and YFSETQ. The CDR3 sequence is CASSLGTGGDEQFF. The CDR3 bases are TGCGCCAGCAGCTTGGGGACAGGGGGCGATGAGCAGTTCTTC.

This clonotype has just one count. The rearrangement joins TRBV27 to TRBJ2-7; 7 bases map to TRBD1. V was pared by 6 bases and J by 4 bases, with 3 bases of the junction left unmatched. Germline V lookup: CDR1 MNHEY, CDR2 SMNVEV (reference sequence). The CDR3 is 12 residues long. The CDR3 sequence: CASRDRAYEQYF. DNA for the CDR3: TGTGCCAGCAGAGACAGGGCTTACGAGCAGTACTTC.

The DNA for the CDR3 is TGTGCCAGCAGCTTACAACTGACAGAGAATAACTATGGCTACACCTTC. Residues: CASSLQLTENNYGYTF. The chain is built from TRBV7-2 and TRBJ1-2; possible D gene TRBD1, 5 bases. The germline V gene has CDR1 SGHTA and CDR2 FQGNSA. This CDR3 has 16 residues. V was shortened by 2 bases and J by 1 base, with 14 bases between the two germline ends.

The chain is built from TRBV5-1 and TRBJ2-1, with 7 positions matching TRBD2. From germline, CDR1 is SGHRS and CDR2 YFSETQ. The CDR3 has 15 amino acids. With 0 bases clipped from V and 3 bases from J, the junction kept 3 bases outside the gene matches. The CDR3 sequence: CASSLGSGRYNEQFF. The CDR3 coding sequence is TGCGCCAGCAGCTTGGGTAGCGGGCGCTACAATGAGCAGTTCTTC.

The genes are TRBV12-3 or TRBV12-4 and TRBJ1-2; D perhaps matches TRBD1 (5 bases). Trimming cost V 8 bases and J 6 bases, with 13 bases left between them. The CDR3 runs 12 residues. The CDR3 loop is CASLGVDHGYTF. In DNA form, the CDR3 reads TGTGCCAGCCTAGGGGTTGATCATGGCTACACCTTC.

The chain combines TRBV19 with TRBJ2-2; unclear D gene. This CDR3 has 14 residues. Trimming removed 5 bases at V and 1 base at J, with 8 bases between. Germline V gene sequence: CDR1 LNHDA, CDR2 SQIVND (reference sequence). In DNA form, the CDR3 reads TGTGCCAGTAGTTGGGCCGAGAACACCGGGGAGCTGTTTTTT. The encoded protein is CASSWAENTGELFF. Full variable domain (rest looked up from reference TRBV19 and TRBJ2-2): DGGITQSPKYLFRKEGQNVTLSCEQNLNHDAMYWYRQDPGQGLRLIYYSQIVNDFQKGDIAEGYSVSREKKESFPLTVTSAQKNPTAFYLCASSWAENTGELFFGEGSRLTVL.

The genes are TRBV11-2 and TRBJ2-2; 11 bases map to TRBD2. The CDR3 totals 18 residues. J gave up 3 bases and V 5 bases, and 11 bases lay outside the gene matches. Germline-derived CDR1 and CDR2 are SGHAT and FQNNGV. CDR3: CASSRPASGGPHTGELFF. The CDR3 nucleotides are TGTGCCAGCAGCCGCCCTGCTAGCGGGGGGCCTCACACCGGGGAGCTGTTTTTT.

This chain links TRBV5-1 with TRBJ2-7; TRBD1 matches 10 bases. The germline V gene has CDR1 SGHRS and CDR2 YFSETQ. The CDR3 spans 17 residues. V trimming: 3 bases; J trimming: 2 bases; junction bases outside the gene matches: 11. This chain's CDR3 is CASSSQASTGGAYEQYF. In nucleotides, the CDR3 is TGCGCCAGCAGCTCCCAAGCATCGACAGGGGGCGCCTACGAGCAGTACTTC.

This clonotype was picked up a small number of times. The chain combines TRBV20-1 with TRBJ2-4; 7 positions agree with TRBD1. V lost 0 bases, J lost 0 bases, and 8 bases stayed unmatched. This CDR3 is 17 amino acids long. Germline CDR1 DFQATT, CDR2 SNEGSKA (reference sequence). The CDR3, as DNA: TGCAGTGCTAGAGAGGAGAAGTGGGACAGAGCCAAAAACATTCAGTACTTC. This encodes CSAREEKWDRAKNIQYF.